These 26 T cell receptor beta chains originate from one sample sequenced in a study of Ad26.COV2.S vaccination and SARS-CoV-2 variants. Sequencing used immunoSEQ multiplex PCR; TCRdb keeps in-frame clones, though not all of them. The sample gives about 350,000 clones, roughly 89% of which show up once; approximately 5% is in the top ten. Treatment noted: some 20 received Ad26.COV2.S at low or high dose, single or two shots; several received placebo; per-sample allocation not given. Collection of samples fell on day 63 after the first vaccine or placebo injection. Here the sequenced sample was peripheral blood, taken in a trial of Ad26.COV2.S vaccine versus placebo. Receptors were obtained from a person aged 18-65 years who received the Ad26.COV2.S COVID-19 vaccine or a placebo.

This rearrangement joins TRBV6-5 to TRBJ1-1; D possibly corresponds to TRBD1 (5 bases). Germline-derived CDR1 and CDR2 are MNHEY and SVGAGI. CDR3 length equals 11 residues. V dropped 11 bases and J dropped 5 bases, with 12 bases sitting between them. CDR3 coding DNA: TGTGCCGCCGGGGCGGGGACTGAAGCTTTCTTT. Its translation: CAAGAGTEAFF.

The chain uses TRBV4-2 and TRBJ1-1, with D possibly being TRBD1 (5 bases). The CDR3 has 17 residues. Germline V CDR1 and CDR2: LGHNA, YNFKEQ. V was cut by 0 bases and J by 3 bases, with 17 bases left in between. The DNA for the CDR3 is TGTGCCAGCAGCCAAGATATGAGGGGAAAATTGGACACTGAAGCTTTCTTT. Its protein is CASSQDMRGKLDTEAFF.

The chain is built from TRBV13 and TRBJ2-3, with 9 bases lining up with TRBD2. This CDR3 has 15 residues. The V and J ends lost 5 bases and 2 bases, in that order; junction bases with no gene match: 5. Per the germline V gene, CDR1 is PRHDT and CDR2 is FYEKMQ (reference sequence). DNA for the CDR3: TGTGCCAGCAGCCCTAGCGGGACTAACACAGATACGCAGTATTTT. Amino acids: CASSPSGTNTDTQYF.

CDR3 nucleotides: TGTGCCAGCAGCTCCGGACTAGCGGGGGCCGAGACCCAGTACTTC. This sequence encodes CASSSGLAGAETQYF. The chain links TRBV5-5 to TRBJ2-5, with 13 bases matching TRBD2. With 3 bases clipped from V and 5 bases from J, the junction kept 4 bases outside the gene matches. CDR1 is SGHKS, CDR2 YYEKEE, per germline (reference sequence). The CDR3 covers 15 residues.

This clone was counted a single time. The gene calls are TRBV5-6 and TRBJ2-7; no reliable D call. Trimming cost V 6 bases and J 0 bases, with 10 bases left between them. Germline loops: CDR1 SGHDT, CDR2 YYEEEE. The CDR3 has 13 residues. Written as DNA, the CDR3 is TGTGCCAGCAACCTAGGATCCTCCTACGAGCAGTACTTC. Translating gives CASNLGSSYEQYF.

In this sample, this clone turned up a few times. This chain joins TRBV6-5 and TRBJ2-7; 7 bases fit TRBD1. Germline V lookup: CDR1 MNHEY, CDR2 SVGAGI. Losses at the gene ends were 0 bases for V and 4 bases for J; bases not matched to a gene: 9. CDR3 length: 16 amino acids. CDR3 coding DNA: TGTGCCAGCAGTTACTCGAGGAGAGGACAGGCTTACGAGCAGTACTTC. This gives the protein CASSYSRRGQAYEQYF.

This sequence joins TRBV9 and TRBJ2-7; 8 bases are a match to TRBD2. Germline V gene sequence: CDR1 SGDLS, CDR2 YYNGEE. The CDR3 loop spans 14 amino acids. V shed 4 bases, J shed 4 bases, and the junction held 7 bases outside the gene matches. CDR3 sequence reads: CASSNGLAPYEQYF. The CDR3 DNA reads TGTGCCAGCAGCAATGGACTAGCTCCGTACGAGCAGTACTTC.

This chain joins TRBV25-1 and TRBJ2-7, with 8 bases fitting TRBD2. Germline-derived CDR1 and CDR2 are MGHDK and SYGVNS. The V gene end was trimmed by 9 bases and the J gene end by 0 bases; junction bases not matched to a gene: 1. The CDR3 is 12 amino acids. The CDR3 loop is CASRGGSYEQYF. The DNA for the CDR3 is TGTGCCAGTCGGGGGGGCTCCTACGAGCAGTACTTC.

Comments on this clone: Other DNA sequences within the sample encode an identical CDR3. The chain is built from TRBV7-2 and TRBJ2-3; D perhaps matches TRBD2 (6 bases). Deletions cut 1 base from V and 3 bases from J, with 8 bases between. CDR1 is SGHTA and CDR2 is FQGNSA in the germline V gene. This CDR3 spans 14 amino acids. The CDR3 DNA reads TGTGCCAGCAGCTTAGGTGCGGGGACAGATACGCAGTATTTT. Translation: CASSLGAGTDTQYF.

CDR3 residues: CASSLKGWGTYEQYF. In DNA, the CDR3 is TGTGCCAGCAGCTTAAAAGGGTGGGGGACCTACGAGCAGTACTTC. The rearrangement joins TRBV11-2 to TRBJ2-7; D tentatively reads TRBD1 or TRBD2 (5 bases each). CDR1 and CDR2 (germline): SGHAT, FQNNGV. Trimming removed 2 bases at V and 2 bases at J, with 13 bases between. The CDR3 loop spans 15 amino acids.

This chain joins TRBV28 and TRBJ2-1; D may correspond to TRBD1 or TRBD2 (5 bases each). The germline CDR1 and CDR2 sequences are MDHEN and SYDVKM. Trimming removed 2 bases at V and 10 bases at J, with 9 bases between. The CDR3 runs to 12 residues. The CDR3 sequence is CASSLQGEEQFF. Here the CDR3 DNA reads TGTGCCAGCAGTTTACAGGGAGAAGAGCAGTTCTTC.

This rearrangement joins TRBV28 to TRBJ2-7, with D possibly being TRBD1 or TRBD2 (5 bases each). Germline V gene lookup returns CDR1 MDHEN and CDR2 SYDVKM. The CDR3 loop spans 15 amino acids. Trimming pared 6 bases from V and 0 bases from J, leaving 15 bases between. The CDR3 protein is CASSFRDGDSYEQYF. Written as DNA, the CDR3 is TGTGCCAGCAGCTTCCGGGACGGGGACTCCTACGAGCAGTACTTC.

V and J are TRBV6-6 and TRBJ2-3; a weak D match, TRBD2 (5 bases). This CDR3 spans 15 amino acids. V was cut by 4 bases and J by 1 base, with 12 bases left in between. The germline CDR1 and CDR2 sequences are MNHNY and SVGAGI (reference sequence). The CDR3 reads CASSLTNPGTDTQYF. In nucleotides, the CDR3 is TGTGCCAGCAGTTTGACTAATCCCGGCACAGATACGCAGTATTTT.

The chain links TRBV18 to TRBJ1-6; D is ambiguous. The V end lost 6 bases, the J end lost 9 bases, and 9 bases lay between the germline ends. The CDR3 is made up of 12 amino acids. Germline CDR1 and CDR2: KGHSH and LQKENI. The CDR3 loop reads CASSPGSSPLHF. The CDR3 DNA reads as TGTGCCAGCTCCCCTGGGAGTTCACCCCTCCACTTT.

This clone was picked up one time. This chain links TRBV7-9 with TRBJ2-1; TRBD1 is a possible D gene (6 bases). The V and J ends lost 4 bases and 0 bases respectively, with 13 bases between them. There are 16 residues in the CDR3. CDR1 is SEHNR and CDR2 is FQNEAQ in the germline V gene (reference sequence). In DNA form, the CDR3 reads TGTGCCAGCAGCTCTATGACAGGCGTCTCCTACAATGAGCAGTTCTTC. Protein sequence: CASSSMTGVSYNEQFF.

The V and J genes are TRBV6-1 and TRBJ1-3; no clear D. The CDR3 consists of 17 residues. CDR1 is MNHNS and CDR2 is SASEGT in the germline V gene. Trimming took 3 bases from V and 0 from J, leaving 15 bases between them. In nucleotides, the CDR3 is TGTGCCAGCAGTGAGTTCTTTGGGCCCTCCTCTGGAAACACCATATATTTT. This codes for CASSEFFGPSSGNTIYF.

This chain links TRBV18 with TRBJ1-6; the D gene is possibly TRBD1 (5 bases). CDR3 length: 15 amino acids. Trimming took off 1 base at V and 6 bases at J, with 10 bases between the two ends. The germline gives CDR1 KGHSH, CDR2 LQKENI. CDR3 loop: CASSPLGDSNSPLHF. Written as DNA, the CDR3 is TGTGCCAGCTCACCACTCGGAGACAGTAATTCACCCCTCCACTTT.

This chain connects TRBV29-1 to TRBJ1-1; the D is unclear. The CDR3 loop spans 13 amino acids. The germline V gene encodes CDR1 SQVTM and CDR2 ANQGSEA. V dropped 1 base and J dropped 3 bases, with 9 bases sitting between them. CDR3 bases: TGCAGCGTTGAAGGGTCGGGATACACTGAAGCTTTCTTT. This codes for CSVEGSGYTEAFF.

This clone was counted between two and nine times. V is TRBV29-1 and J is TRBJ1-1; 10 positions agree with TRBD1. The CDR3 is 12 amino acids. Germline-derived CDR1 and CDR2 are SQVTM and ANQGSEA. V shed 6 bases and J 11 bases; nucleotides not matched to a gene: 9. The CDR3 is CSVTGTGAAAFF. The CDR3 DNA reads TGCAGCGTAACCGGGACAGGGGCCGCGGCTTTCTTT.

Only one count was recorded for this clone. The V call is TRBV6-2 or TRBV6-3, the J call TRBJ2-1, with 8 positions matching TRBD1. The V and J ends lost 6 bases and 5 bases, in that order; junction bases with no gene match: 12. CDR3 length equals 16 residues. Germline values: CDR1 MNHEY, CDR2 SVGEGT. The CDR3 region is CASSYKTGGLDNEQFF. CDR3 nucleotides: TGTGCCAGCAGCTATAAAACAGGGGGTTTGGACAATGAGCAGTTCTTC.

The chain joins TRBV15 to TRBJ2-5; D not resolved. The CDR3 spans 14 residues. V shed 0 bases and J shed 2 bases, with 7 bases lying between them. The germline gives CDR1 LNHNV, CDR2 YYDKDF (reference sequence). The CDR3 coding sequence is TGTGCCACCAGCAGAGAGGGCGGACAAGAGACCCAGTACTTC. This translates into CATSREGGQETQYF.

This clone was observed a few times. The chain links TRBV4-2 to TRBJ2-5; D possibly corresponds to TRBD2 (5 bases). V was trimmed by 0 bases and J by 5 bases, leaving 13 bases between them. CDR1 is LGHNA and CDR2 is YNFKEQ in the germline V gene. This CDR3 is 15 amino acids long. The CDR3 loop is CASSQEWGSEETQYF. The CDR3 nucleotides read TGTGCCAGCAGCCAAGAATGGGGTAGCGAGGAGACCCAGTACTTC.

This chain links TRBV5-6 with TRBJ1-5; TRBD1 matches 9 bases. Unmatched junction bases numbered 5, after V lost 0 bases and J lost 4 bases. Germline loops: CDR1 SGHDT, CDR2 YYEEEE. This CDR3 has 16 amino acids. The CDR3 spells CASSLGTGARNQPQHF. As DNA, the CDR3 is TGTGCCAGCAGCTTGGGGACAGGGGCCCGGAATCAGCCCCAGCATTTT.

This clone was detected only a few times. The chain recombines TRBV28 with TRBJ1-4, with D tentatively TRBD1 (5 bases). CDR3 length equals 15 residues. The V and J ends lost 5 bases and 8 bases respectively, with 18 bases between them. Germline CDR1 is MDHEN and CDR2 is SYDVKM. In DNA, the CDR3 is TGTGCCAGCAGTGTAACCCCCGGGGCCAGCGAAAAACTGTTTTTT. It translates to CASSVTPGASEKLFF.

The CDR3, as DNA: TGTGCCAGCAGCATAGCGGGCCGGAACAATGAGCAGTTCTTC. It specifies CASSIAGRNNEQFF. V usage is TRBV28 and J usage is TRBJ2-1; 7 bases match TRBD2. This CDR3 comprises 14 residues. J was trimmed by 5 bases and V by 6 bases; bases with no gene match: 7. Germline CDR1 and CDR2: MDHEN and SYDVKM. The complete variable domain, with remaining parts taken from reference TRBV28 and TRBJ2-1, reads DVKVTQSSRYLVKRTGEKVFLECVQDMDHENMFWYRQDPGLGLRLIYFSYDVKMKEKGDIPEGYSVSREKKERFSLILESASTNQTSMYLCASSIAGRNNEQFFGPGTRLTVL.

The chain combines TRBV2 with TRBJ1-2, with D possibly TRBD1 on 5 matching bases. With 1 base removed from V and 8 bases from J, the gap between germline ends came to 11 bases. This CDR3 region has 13 residues. In germline, CDR1 is SNHLY, CDR2 FYNNEI. CDR3 nucleotides: TGTGCCAGCAGTGAAGATGGGGGGACCGGCTACACCTTC. This gives the protein CASSEDGGTGYTF.